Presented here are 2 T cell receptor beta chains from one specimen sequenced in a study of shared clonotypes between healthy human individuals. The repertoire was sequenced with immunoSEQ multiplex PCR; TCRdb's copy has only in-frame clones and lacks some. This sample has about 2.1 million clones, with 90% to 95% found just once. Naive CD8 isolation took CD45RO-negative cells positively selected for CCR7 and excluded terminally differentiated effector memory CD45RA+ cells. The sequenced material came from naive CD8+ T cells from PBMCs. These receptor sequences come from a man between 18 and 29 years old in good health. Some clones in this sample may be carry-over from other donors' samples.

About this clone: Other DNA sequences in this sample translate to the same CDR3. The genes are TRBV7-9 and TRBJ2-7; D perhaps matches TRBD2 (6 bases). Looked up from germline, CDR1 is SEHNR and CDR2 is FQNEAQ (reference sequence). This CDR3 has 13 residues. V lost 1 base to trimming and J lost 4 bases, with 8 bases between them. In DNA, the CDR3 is TGTGCCAGCAGCTTAGGCCGGGGGTACGAGCAGTACTTC. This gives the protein CASSLGRGYEQYF.

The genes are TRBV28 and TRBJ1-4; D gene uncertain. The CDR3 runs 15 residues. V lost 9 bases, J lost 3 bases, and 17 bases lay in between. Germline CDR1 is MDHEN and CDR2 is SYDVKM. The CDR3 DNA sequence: TGTGCCAGTCTCAAAAGCCCGAGGGCTAATGAAAAACTGTTTTTT. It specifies CASLKSPRANEKLFF.